These T cell receptor beta chains were read from a single sample in a study of shared T cell receptors in the human thymus. Produced via immunoSEQ multiplex PCR; TCRdb's table is partial and in-frame only. The data hold over 350,000 clones, with around 93% observed a single time. Sequences were obtained from thymocytes. The receptors derive from a human donor. Each CDR3 is given with its conserved first and last residue. The D gene is left open where the match is weak. Clone size is given for some rows only: seen once, a few or many times, or a class if the clone is expanded.

>-|TRBV4-3|TRBD2|TRBJ2-1
CASSRERDLYNEQFF
TGCGCCAGCAGCCGAGAGCGGGACCTATACAATGAGCAGTTCTTC
>-|TRBV4-3|-|TRBJ2-7
CASSPHHALFYEQYF
TGCGCCAGCAGCCCCCATCACGCGTTATTCTACGAGCAGTACTTC
>-|TRBV18|TRBD2|TRBJ2-7
CASSPRQTQLAGESYEQYF
TGTGCCAGCTCGCCCCGACAGACCCAACTAGCGGGAGAATCCTACGAGCAGTACTTC
>-|TRBV14|-|TRBJ2-7
CASSNRGGGIWGHEQYF
TGTGCCAGCAGCAACCGTGGTGGGGGAATATGGGGCCACGAGCAGTACTTC
>-|TRBV4-3|TRBD2|TRBJ2-7
CASSRRTSTAYEQYF
TGCGCCAGCAGCCGGAGGACTAGCACCGCTTACGAGCAGTACTTC
>once|TRBV6-6|-|TRBJ1-1
CASSYHEEQRNTEAFF
TGTGCCAGCAGTTATCACGAGGAACAGCGGAACACTGAAGCTTTCTTT
>-|TRBV10-2|-|TRBJ2-5
CASSENRGGETQYF
TGCGCCAGCAGTGAGAATAGGGGTGGAGAGACCCAGTACTTC
>-|TRBV29-1|TRBD1|TRBJ1-3
CSVSQSGRGQAGNTIYF
TGCAGCGTTTCCCAAAGTGGTAGGGGGCAAGCTGGAAACACCATATATTTT
>once|TRBV21-1|-|TRBJ2-1
CATGTSGRAVNEQFF
TGTGCCACCGGGACTAGCGGGAGGGCTGTCAATGAGCAGTTCTTC
>-|TRBV10-3|TRBD2|TRBJ2-7
CAISAGTSIVYEQYF
TGTGCCATCAGTGCCGGGACTAGCATCGTCTACGAGCAGTACTTC
>-|TRBV11-2|-|TRBJ2-3
CASSYKGGGSPIFITQYF
TGTGCCAGCAGCTACAAGGGAGGGGGGAGCCCGATCTTCATTACGCAGTATTTT
>-|TRBV5-1|-|TRBJ1-2
CASSPDRNYGYTF
TGCGCCAGCAGCCCCGACAGAAACTATGGCTACACCTTC
>once|TRBV6-6|TRBD2|TRBJ2-3
CASSRLAGESTDTQYF
TGTGCCAGCAGTCGACTAGCGGGAGAGAGCACAGATACGCAGTATTTT
>-|TRBV9|-|TRBJ2-3
CASSVGPLDTDTQYF
TGTGCCAGCAGCGTAGGGCCACTCGACACAGATACGCAGTATTTT
>-|TRBV4-1|-|TRBJ2-7
CASSRKPEQHSYEQYF
TGCGCCAGCAGCCGAAAGCCAGAACAACACTCCTACGAGCAGTACTTC
>-|TRBV6-4|-|TRBJ2-3
CASSDSMGDTQYF
TGTGCCAGCAGTGACTCCATGGGAGATACGCAGTATTTT
>-|TRBV11-2|TRBD2|TRBJ2-7
CASSPSSGYEQYF
TGTGCCAGCAGCCCCTCTAGCGGGTACGAGCAGTACTTC
>once|TRBV15|-|TRBJ2-1
CATSRVTGYYYNEQFF
TGTGCCACCAGCAGAGTGACGGGCTACTACTACAATGAGCAGTTCTTC
>-|TRBV14|TRBD2|TRBJ2-3
CASSQGTRTDTQYF
TGTGCCAGCAGCCAGGGGACTAGGACAGATACGCAGTATTTT
>-|TRBV28|TRBD1|TRBJ2-7
CASSFFPGTGVMYEQYF
TGTGCCAGCAGTTTCTTCCCCGGGACAGGGGTCATGTACGAGCAGTACTTC
>-|TRBV9|-|TRBJ1-1
CASSGGDTVNTEAFF
TGTGCCAGCAGCGGGGGGGACACGGTGAACACTGAAGCTTTCTTT
>-|TRBV7-9|-|TRBJ1-2
CASSHLRSYGYTF
TGTGCCAGCAGCCACCTTAGGAGCTATGGCTACACCTTC
>-|TRBV28|-|TRBJ2-7
CASSRTVPYEQYF
TGTGCCAGCAGCCGGACAGTTCCCTACGAGCAGTACTTC
>once|TRBV27|TRBD1|TRBJ2-1
CASSHVWDRGRGGTYNEQFF
TGTGCCAGCAGTCATGTTTGGGACAGGGGGCGAGGTGGAACCTACAATGAGCAGTTCTTC
>-|TRBV28|-|TRBJ2-1
CASLNGIGPRRSYNEQFF
TGTGCCAGCCTTAATGGGATAGGGCCTCGGCGCTCCTACAATGAGCAGTTCTTC
>-|TRBV7-2|TRBD1|TRBJ1-5
CASSFYRGRTNRGNQPQHF
TGTGCCAGCAGCTTCTACAGGGGACGCACTAATCGGGGCAATCAGCCCCAGCATTTT
>-|TRBV7-2|TRBD2|TRBJ2-1
CASSLRVRGSGSRSDEQFF
TGTGCCAGCAGCTTAAGGGTTCGGGGTAGCGGGAGTAGGAGCGATGAGCAGTTCTTC
>-|TRBV12-5|-|TRBJ2-3
CASGYPGLRGDTQYF
TGTGCTAGTGGTTACCCGGGGCTCCGGGGAGATACGCAGTATTTT
>-|TRBV6-5|-|TRBJ1-3
CASRGGGLGNTIYF
TGTGCCAGCAGAGGGGGGGGGCTTGGTAACACCATATATTTT
>-|TRBV19|-|TRBJ1-4
CASSGGGVAPREKLFF
TGTGCCAGTTCAGGTGGAGGGGTCGCCCCGAGGGAAAAACTGTTTTTT
>-|TRBV28|-|TRBJ2-1
CASSRLDSNEQFF
TGTGCCAGCAGCCGCCTGGACAGCAATGAGCAGTTCTTC
>-|TRBV5-1|-|TRBJ2-7
CASSLKPYTYEQYF
TGCGCCAGCAGCTTGAAGCCATATACCTACGAGCAGTACTTC
>-|TRBV9|-|TRBJ1-1
CASSVVVPRRNTEAFF
TGTGCCAGCAGCGTAGTCGTCCCCCGGAGGAACACTGAAGCTTTCTTT
>-|TRBV5-1|TRBD1|TRBJ2-2
CASSRDRTGGNTGELFF
TGCGCCAGCAGCAGGGATCGGACAGGGGGAAACACCGGGGAGCTGTTTTTT
>-|TRBV5-1|-|TRBJ2-2
CASSLAGSTGELFF
TGCGCCAGCAGCTTGGCCGGGTCCACCGGGGAGCTGTTTTTT
>-|TRBV7-7|TRBD2|TRBJ2-7
CASSQRAGAAYEQYF
TGTGCCAGCAGCCAAAGAGCGGGAGCAGCATACGAGCAGTACTTC
>-|TRBV19|TRBD1|TRBJ1-2
CASSSGQGGYGYTF
TGTGCCAGTAGTTCGGGACAGGGCGGTTATGGCTACACCTTC
>-|TRBV7-3|-|TRBJ1-5
CASSLVRGSNQPQHF
TGTGCCAGCAGCTTGGTCCGGGGAAGCAATCAGCCCCAGCATTTT
>-|TRBV2|TRBD1|TRBJ2-1
CASSGNQGARDNEQFF
TGTGCCAGCAGTGGAAATCAGGGGGCGCGGGACAATGAGCAGTTCTTC
>-|TRBV11-2|-|TRBJ1-2
CASSLQGWYYGYTF
TGTGCCAGCAGCTTGCAGGGGTGGTACTATGGCTACACCTTC
>-|TRBV27|-|TRBJ2-5
CATSPETQYF
TGTGCCACCTCCCCAGAGACCCAGTACTTC
>-|TRBV6-5|TRBD1|TRBJ1-6
CASSLLDRGGSPLHF
TGTGCCAGCAGTCTTTTAGACAGGGGGGGTTCACCCCTCCACTTT
>-|TRBV28|TRBD1|TRBJ1-3
CASSYPPGQGPGNTIYF
TGTGCCAGCAGCTACCCACCGGGACAGGGACCTGGAAACACCATATATTTT
>once|TRBV10-3|TRBD1|TRBJ1-1
CAISETGVSEAFF
TGTGCCATCAGTGAGACAGGGGTTAGTGAAGCTTTCTTT
>-|TRBV28|-|TRBJ2-7
CASSPGYPYEQYF
TGTGCCAGCAGTCCAGGGTATCCCTACGAGCAGTACTTC
>-|TRBV6-1|TRBD1|TRBJ2-7
CASSGRQGAGYEQYF
TGTGCCAGCAGTGGGCGACAGGGGGCGGGCTACGAGCAGTACTTC
>-|TRBV5-4|-|TRBJ2-7
CASSGGGGSAVEQYF
TGTGCCAGCAGCGGCGGTGGGGGGTCCGCTGTCGAGCAGTACTTC